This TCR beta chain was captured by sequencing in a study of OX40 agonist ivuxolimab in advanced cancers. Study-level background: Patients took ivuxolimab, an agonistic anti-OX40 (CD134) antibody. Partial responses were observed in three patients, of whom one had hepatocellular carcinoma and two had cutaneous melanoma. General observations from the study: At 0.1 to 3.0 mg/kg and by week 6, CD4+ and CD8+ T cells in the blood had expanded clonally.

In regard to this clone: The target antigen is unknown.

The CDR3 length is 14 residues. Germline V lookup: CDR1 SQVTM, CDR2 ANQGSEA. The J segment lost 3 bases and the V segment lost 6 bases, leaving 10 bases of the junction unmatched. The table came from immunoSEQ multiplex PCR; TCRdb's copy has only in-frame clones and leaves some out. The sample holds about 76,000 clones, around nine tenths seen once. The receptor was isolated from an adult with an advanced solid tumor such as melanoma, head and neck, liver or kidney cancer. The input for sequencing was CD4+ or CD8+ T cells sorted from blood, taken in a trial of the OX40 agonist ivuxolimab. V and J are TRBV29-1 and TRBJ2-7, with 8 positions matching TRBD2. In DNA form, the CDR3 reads TGCAGCGTGGCCCCTCTAGCGGGCCTCTACGAGCAGTACTTC. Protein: CSVAPLAGLYEQYF.